Listed below are T cell receptor beta chains from one sample, sequenced in a study of blood T cell repertoires in COVID-19. Clones were read by immunoSEQ multiplex PCR, and TCRdb kept only the in-frame ones, dropping some. The sample lists 200,000 to 300,000 clones; nearly 90% were seen once. The sequenced sample consisted of peripheral blood. The receptors derive from a man younger than 30 with active or convalescent COVID-19. The CDR3 runs from the conserved cysteine through the conserved F or W. A D gene is named only where the DNA matches it firmly. For some rows the clone size is stated as once, few or many, or as a class when expanded; others skip it.

d_call: TRBD2
clone_size: .
j_call: TRBJ2-1
v_call: TRBV9
cdr3_nt: TGTGCCAGCAGCCCGGGACTAGCGGGAGCTGAGACTGAGCAGTTCTTC
cdr3_aa: CASSPGLAGAETEQFF

d_call: .
clone_size: .
j_call: TRBJ1-2
v_call: TRBV20-1
cdr3_nt: TGCAGTGCTAGTAACCGGGAGGGTAGCTATGGCTACACCTTC
cdr3_aa: CSASNREGSYGYTF

d_call: TRBD2
clone_size: .
j_call: TRBJ2-1
v_call: TRBV14
cdr3_nt: TGTGCCAGCAGCCATTGGCCGGGACTAGCGGGAGAGCGGCAGTTCTTC
cdr3_aa: CASSHWPGLAGERQFF

d_call: .
clone_size: few
j_call: TRBJ2-3
v_call: TRBV7-2
cdr3_nt: TGTGCCAGCAGCCCCCGGAGTGATACGCAGTATTTT
cdr3_aa: CASSPRSDTQYF

d_call: TRBD2
clone_size: .
j_call: TRBJ2-1
v_call: TRBV19
cdr3_nt: TGTGCCAGTAGTCTTTTTGCTAGCGGGAGTTCCTATGAGCAGTTCTTC
cdr3_aa: CASSLFASGSSYEQFF

d_call: TRBD1
clone_size: .
j_call: TRBJ2-7
v_call: TRBV9
cdr3_nt: TGTGCCAGCAGCGTAAGGACAGGCTACGAGCAGTACTTC
cdr3_aa: CASSVRTGYEQYF

d_call: TRBD2
clone_size: .
j_call: TRBJ2-5
v_call: TRBV3-1/TRBV3-2
cdr3_nt: TGTGCCAGCAGCCAAGACCCGGGAGGGCAAGGGACCCAGTACTTC
cdr3_aa: CASSQDPGGQGTQYF

d_call: .
clone_size: .
j_call: TRBJ1-2
v_call: TRBV9
cdr3_nt: TGTGCCAGCAGCGTAGCAGGGTTTGGCTACACCTTC
cdr3_aa: CASSVAGFGYTF

d_call: .
clone_size: once
j_call: TRBJ2-3
v_call: TRBV9
cdr3_nt: TGTGCCAGCAGCGTAGGTAGGACTACCCTTAGCACAGATACGCAGTATTTT
cdr3_aa: CASSVGRTTLSTDTQYF

d_call: TRBD1
clone_size: few
j_call: TRBJ1-2
v_call: TRBV5-4
cdr3_nt: TGTGCCAGCAGCCTGGGGACAGCTAACTATGGCTACACCTTC
cdr3_aa: CASSLGTANYGYTF